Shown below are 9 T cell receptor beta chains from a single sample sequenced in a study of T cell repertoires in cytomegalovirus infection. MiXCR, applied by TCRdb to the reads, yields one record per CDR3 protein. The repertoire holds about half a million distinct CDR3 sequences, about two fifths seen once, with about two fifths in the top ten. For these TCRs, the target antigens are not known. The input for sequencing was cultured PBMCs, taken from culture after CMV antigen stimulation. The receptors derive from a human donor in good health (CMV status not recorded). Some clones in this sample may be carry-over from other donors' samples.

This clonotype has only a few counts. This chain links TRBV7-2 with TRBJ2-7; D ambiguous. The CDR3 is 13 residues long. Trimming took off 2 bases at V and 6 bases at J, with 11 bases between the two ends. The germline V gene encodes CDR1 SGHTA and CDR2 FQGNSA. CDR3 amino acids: CASSLWVAGEQYF. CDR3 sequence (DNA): TGTGCCAGCAGCTTATGGGTAGCTGGCGAGCAGTACTTC.

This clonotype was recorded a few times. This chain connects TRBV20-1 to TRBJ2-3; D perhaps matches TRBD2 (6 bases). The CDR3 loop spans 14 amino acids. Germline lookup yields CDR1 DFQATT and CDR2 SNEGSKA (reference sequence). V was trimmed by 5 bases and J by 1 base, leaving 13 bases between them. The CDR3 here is CSAQRREGTDTQYF. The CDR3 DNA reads TGCAGTGCTCAGAGGAGGGAGGGCACAGATACGCAGTATTTT.

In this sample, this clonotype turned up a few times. The DNA for the CDR3 is TGTGCCAGCAGGCAAGACAGCGACTCCTACGAGCAGTACTTC. It translates to CASRQDSDSYEQYF. J is TRBJ2-7 and V is TRBV12-3 or TRBV12-4; possibly TRBD1 for D (5 bases). The V gene lost 6 bases and the J gene lost 0 bases, with 12 bases spanning the gap. The CDR3 covers 14 residues.

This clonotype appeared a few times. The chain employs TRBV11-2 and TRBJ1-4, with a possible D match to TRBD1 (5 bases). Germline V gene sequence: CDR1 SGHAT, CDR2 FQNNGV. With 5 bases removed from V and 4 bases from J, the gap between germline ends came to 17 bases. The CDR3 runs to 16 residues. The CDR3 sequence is CASSRPTVASNEKLFF. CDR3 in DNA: TGTGCCAGCAGCAGACCGACAGTTGCAAGTAATGAAAAACTGTTTTTT. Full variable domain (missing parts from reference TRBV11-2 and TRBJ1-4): EAGVAQSPRYKIIEKRQSVAFWCNPISGHATLYWYQQILGQGPKLLIQFQNNGVVDDSQLPKDRFSAERLKGVDSTLKIQPAKLEDSAVYLCASSRPTVASNEKLFFGSGTQLSVL.

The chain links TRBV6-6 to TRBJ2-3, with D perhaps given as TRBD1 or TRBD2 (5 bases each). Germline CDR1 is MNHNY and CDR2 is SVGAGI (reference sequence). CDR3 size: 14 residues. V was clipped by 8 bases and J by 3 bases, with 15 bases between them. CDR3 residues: CASSGPDGTDTQYF. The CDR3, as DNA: TGTGCCAGCTCGGGGCCGGATGGGACAGATACGCAGTATTTT.

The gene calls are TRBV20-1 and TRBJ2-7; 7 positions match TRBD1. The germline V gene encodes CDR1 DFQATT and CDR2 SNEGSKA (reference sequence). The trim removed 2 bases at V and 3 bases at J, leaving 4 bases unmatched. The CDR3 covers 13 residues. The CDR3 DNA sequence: TGCAGTGCTAGACGGGACAGACACTACGAGCAGTACTTC. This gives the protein CSARRDRHYEQYF.

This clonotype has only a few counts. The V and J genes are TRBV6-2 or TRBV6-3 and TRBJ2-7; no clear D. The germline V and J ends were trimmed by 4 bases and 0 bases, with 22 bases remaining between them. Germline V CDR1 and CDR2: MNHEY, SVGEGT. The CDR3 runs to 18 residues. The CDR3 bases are TGTGCCAGCAGTTTACCTCGACATCGGCCTAGAAGCTCCTACGAGCAGTACTTC. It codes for CASSLPRHRPRSSYEQYF.

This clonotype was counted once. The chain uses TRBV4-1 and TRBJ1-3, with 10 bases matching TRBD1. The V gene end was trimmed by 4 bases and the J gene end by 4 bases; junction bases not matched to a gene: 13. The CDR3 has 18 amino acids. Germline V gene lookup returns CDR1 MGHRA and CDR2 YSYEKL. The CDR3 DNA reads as TGCGCCAGCAGCCCGACAGGGACAGGGGTGTCCCGCGGAAACACCATATATTTT. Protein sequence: CASSPTGTGVSRGNTIYF.

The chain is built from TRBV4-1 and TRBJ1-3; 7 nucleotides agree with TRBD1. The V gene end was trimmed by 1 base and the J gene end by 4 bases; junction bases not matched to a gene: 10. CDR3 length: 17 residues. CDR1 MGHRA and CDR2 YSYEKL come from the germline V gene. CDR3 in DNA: TGCGCCAGCAGCCAAGTTGGAGGGGGCTCCTTCGGAAACACCATATATTTT. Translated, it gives CASSQVGGGSFGNTIYF.